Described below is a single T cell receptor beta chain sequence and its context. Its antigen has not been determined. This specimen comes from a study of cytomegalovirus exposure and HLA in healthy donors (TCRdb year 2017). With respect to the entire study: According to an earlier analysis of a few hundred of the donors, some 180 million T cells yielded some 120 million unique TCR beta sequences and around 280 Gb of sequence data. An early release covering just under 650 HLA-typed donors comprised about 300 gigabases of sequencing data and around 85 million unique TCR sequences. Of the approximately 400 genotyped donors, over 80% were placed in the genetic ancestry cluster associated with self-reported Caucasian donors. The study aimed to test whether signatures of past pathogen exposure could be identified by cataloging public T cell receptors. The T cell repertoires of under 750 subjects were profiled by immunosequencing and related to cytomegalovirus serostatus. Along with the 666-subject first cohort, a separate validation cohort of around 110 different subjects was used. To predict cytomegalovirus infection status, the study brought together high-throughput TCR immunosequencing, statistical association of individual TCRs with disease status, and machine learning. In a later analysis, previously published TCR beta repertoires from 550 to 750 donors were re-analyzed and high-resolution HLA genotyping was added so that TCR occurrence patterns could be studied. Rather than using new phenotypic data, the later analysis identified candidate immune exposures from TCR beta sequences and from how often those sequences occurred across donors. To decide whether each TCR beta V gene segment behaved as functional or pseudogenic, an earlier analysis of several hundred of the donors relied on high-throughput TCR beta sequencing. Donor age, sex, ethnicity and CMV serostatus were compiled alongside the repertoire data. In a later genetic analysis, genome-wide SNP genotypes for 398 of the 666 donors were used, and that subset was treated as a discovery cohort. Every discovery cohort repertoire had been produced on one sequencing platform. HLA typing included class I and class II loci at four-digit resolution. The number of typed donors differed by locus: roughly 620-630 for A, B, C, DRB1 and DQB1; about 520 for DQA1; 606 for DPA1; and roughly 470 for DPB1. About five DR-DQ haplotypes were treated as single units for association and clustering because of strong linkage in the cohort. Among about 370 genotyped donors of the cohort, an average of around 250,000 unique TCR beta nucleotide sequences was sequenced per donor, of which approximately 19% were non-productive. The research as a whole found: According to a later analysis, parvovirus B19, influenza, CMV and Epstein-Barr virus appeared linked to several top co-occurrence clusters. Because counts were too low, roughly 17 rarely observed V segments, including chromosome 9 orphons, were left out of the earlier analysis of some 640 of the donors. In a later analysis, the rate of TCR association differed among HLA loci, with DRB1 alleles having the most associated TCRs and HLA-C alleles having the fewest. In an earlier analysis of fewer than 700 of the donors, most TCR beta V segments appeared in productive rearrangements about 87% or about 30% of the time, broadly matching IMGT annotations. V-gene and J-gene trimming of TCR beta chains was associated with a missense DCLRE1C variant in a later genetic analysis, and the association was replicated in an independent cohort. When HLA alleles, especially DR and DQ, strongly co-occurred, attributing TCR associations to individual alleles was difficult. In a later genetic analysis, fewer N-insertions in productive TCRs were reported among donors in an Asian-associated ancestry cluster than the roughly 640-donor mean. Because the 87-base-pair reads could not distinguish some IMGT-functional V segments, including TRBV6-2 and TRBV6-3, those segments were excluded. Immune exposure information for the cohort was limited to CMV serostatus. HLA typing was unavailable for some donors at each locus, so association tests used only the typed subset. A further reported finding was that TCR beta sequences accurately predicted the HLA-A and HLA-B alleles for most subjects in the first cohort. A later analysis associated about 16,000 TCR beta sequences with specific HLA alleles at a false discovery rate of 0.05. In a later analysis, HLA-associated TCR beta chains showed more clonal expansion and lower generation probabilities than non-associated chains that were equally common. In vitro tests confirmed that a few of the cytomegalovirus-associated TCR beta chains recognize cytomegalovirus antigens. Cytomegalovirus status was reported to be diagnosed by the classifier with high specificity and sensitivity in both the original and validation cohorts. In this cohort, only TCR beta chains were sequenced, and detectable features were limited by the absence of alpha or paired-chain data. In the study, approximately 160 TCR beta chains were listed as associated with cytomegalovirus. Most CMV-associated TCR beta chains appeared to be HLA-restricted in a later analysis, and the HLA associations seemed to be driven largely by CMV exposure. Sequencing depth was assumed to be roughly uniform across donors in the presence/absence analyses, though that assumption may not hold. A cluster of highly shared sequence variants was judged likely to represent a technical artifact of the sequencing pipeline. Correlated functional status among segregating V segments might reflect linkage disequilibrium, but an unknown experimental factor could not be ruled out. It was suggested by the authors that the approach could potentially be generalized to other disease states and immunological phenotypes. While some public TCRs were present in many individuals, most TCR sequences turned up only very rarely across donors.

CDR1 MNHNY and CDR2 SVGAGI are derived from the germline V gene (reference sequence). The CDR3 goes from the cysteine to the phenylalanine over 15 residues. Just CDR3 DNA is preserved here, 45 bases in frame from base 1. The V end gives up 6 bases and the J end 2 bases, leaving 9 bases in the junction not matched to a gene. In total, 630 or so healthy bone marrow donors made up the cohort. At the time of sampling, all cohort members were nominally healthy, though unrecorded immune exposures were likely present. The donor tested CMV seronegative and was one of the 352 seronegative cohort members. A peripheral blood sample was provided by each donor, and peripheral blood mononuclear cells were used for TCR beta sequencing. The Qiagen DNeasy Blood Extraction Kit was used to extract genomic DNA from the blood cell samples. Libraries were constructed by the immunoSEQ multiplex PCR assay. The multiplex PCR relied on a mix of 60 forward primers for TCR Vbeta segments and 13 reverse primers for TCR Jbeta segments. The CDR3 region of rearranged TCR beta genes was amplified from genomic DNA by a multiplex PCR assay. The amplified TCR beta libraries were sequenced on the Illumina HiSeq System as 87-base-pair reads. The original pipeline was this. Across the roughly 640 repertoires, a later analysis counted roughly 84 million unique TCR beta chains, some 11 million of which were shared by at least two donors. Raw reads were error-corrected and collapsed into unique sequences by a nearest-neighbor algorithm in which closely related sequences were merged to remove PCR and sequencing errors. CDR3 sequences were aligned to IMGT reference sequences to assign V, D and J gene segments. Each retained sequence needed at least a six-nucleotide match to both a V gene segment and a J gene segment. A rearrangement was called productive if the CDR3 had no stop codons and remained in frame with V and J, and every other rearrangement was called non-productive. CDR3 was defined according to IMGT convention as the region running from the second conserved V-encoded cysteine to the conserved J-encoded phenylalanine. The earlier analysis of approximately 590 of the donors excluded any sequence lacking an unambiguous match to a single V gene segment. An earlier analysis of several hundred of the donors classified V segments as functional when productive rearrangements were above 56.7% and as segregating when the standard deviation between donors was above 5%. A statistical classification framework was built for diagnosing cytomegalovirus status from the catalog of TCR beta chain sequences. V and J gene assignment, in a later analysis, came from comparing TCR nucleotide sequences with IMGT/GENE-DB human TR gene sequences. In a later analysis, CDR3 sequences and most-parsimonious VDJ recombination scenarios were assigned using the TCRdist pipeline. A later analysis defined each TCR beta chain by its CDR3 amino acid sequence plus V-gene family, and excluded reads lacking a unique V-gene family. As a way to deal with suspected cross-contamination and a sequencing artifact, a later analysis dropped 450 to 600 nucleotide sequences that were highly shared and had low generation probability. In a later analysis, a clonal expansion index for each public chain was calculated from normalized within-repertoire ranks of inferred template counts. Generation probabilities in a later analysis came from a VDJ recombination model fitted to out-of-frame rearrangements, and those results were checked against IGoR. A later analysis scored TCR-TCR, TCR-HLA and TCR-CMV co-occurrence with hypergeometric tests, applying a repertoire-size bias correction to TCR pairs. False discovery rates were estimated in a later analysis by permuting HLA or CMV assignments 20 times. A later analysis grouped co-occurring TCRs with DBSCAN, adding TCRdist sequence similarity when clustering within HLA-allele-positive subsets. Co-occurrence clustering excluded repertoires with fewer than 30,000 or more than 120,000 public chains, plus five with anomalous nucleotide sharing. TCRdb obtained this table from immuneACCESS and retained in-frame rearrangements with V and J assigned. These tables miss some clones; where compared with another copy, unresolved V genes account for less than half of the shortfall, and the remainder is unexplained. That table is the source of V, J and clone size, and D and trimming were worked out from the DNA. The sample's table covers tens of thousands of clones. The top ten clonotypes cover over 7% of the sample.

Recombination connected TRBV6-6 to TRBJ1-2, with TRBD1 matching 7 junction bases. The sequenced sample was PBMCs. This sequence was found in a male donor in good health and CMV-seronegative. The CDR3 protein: CASSPTTTGNYGYTF. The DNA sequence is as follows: TGTGCCAGCAGCCCAACCACGACAGGGAACTATGGCTACACCTTC.